Below, 12 T cell receptor beta chains from the same sample are listed, as sequenced in a study of blood T cell repertoires in COVID-19. Using immunoSEQ multiplex PCR, the repertoire was profiled, and TCRdb retains in-frame clones only, with some absent. The data hold some 390,000 clones, with approximately 91% observed a single time. The sequenced sample consisted of peripheral blood. These receptors were obtained from a middle-aged woman with COVID-19, enrolled during active disease.

This chain connects TRBV5-1 to TRBJ2-3; 8 bases align to TRBD1. The ends lost 4 bases at V and 6 bases at J; junction bases unmatched: 10. This CDR3 has 15 residues. Germline V lookup: CDR1 SGHRS, CDR2 YFSETQ. For the CDR3, the DNA is TGCGCCAGCAGCCTCTCGACAGGGGCGTTGGATACGCAGTATTTT. Translation gives CASSLSTGALDTQYF. The complete variable domain, with remaining parts taken from reference TRBV5-1 and TRBJ2-3, reads KAGVTQTPRYLIKTRGQQVTLSCSPISGHRSVSWYQQTPGQGLQFLFEYFSETQRNKGNFPGRFSGRQFSNSRSEMNVSTLELGDSALYLCASSLSTGALDTQYFGPGTRLTVL.

The table lists this clone with a few counts. The CDR3 sequence: CAISDRKGQGNSPLHF. CDR3 sequence (DNA): TGTGCCATCAGTGACCGAAAAGGACAGGGTAATTCACCCCTCCACTTT. The chain combines TRBV10-3 with TRBJ1-6; 8 positions agree with TRBD1. This CDR3 has 16 amino acids. From germline, CDR1 is ENHRY and CDR2 SYGVKD. V gave up 3 bases and J gave up 6 bases; unmatched junction bases: 7.

The chain links TRBV5-1 to TRBJ2-2; D possibly corresponds to TRBD1 (6 bases). Germline V CDR1 and CDR2: SGHRS, YFSETQ. The germline V and J ends were trimmed by 7 bases and 2 bases, with 9 bases remaining between them. The CDR3 runs to 13 residues. The DNA of the CDR3 is TGCGCCAGCCGACAGGTCAACACCGGGGAGCTGTTTTTT. Translated: CASRQVNTGELFF.

The chain employs TRBV27 and TRBJ1-1; no reliable D call. This CDR3 has 12 amino acids. Germline CDR1 reads MNHEY; CDR2 reads SMNVEV (reference sequence). Between the trimmed V and J ends, which lost 0 bases and 7 bases, there was a span of 6 bases. The DNA of the CDR3 is TGTGCCAGCAGTTTATCTTCGGGTGAAGCTTTCTTT. Its protein product is CASSLSSGEAFF.

The genes are TRBV4-1 and TRBJ2-1, with 8 positions matching TRBD2. J lost 5 bases, V lost 4 bases, and 13 bases had no gene match. Germline-derived CDR1 and CDR2 are MGHRA and YSYEKL. The CDR3 is made up of 17 amino acids. In DNA, the CDR3 is TGCGCCAGCAGCCTATTCCAAATAGCGGGACTAAACAATGAGCAGTTCTTC. This translates into CASSLFQIAGLNNEQFF.

The rearrangement uses TRBV7-2 and TRBJ2-5, with 16 bases aligning to TRBD2. The CDR3 totals 17 residues. Germline loops: CDR1 SGHTA, CDR2 FQGNSA. V trimming: 5 bases; J trimming: 2 bases; junction bases outside the gene matches: 5. The CDR3 nucleotides read TGTGCCAGCAGCCGCGGGACTAGCGGGGGGGGGCAAGAGACCCAGTACTTC. It codes for CASSRGTSGGGQETQYF.

The CDR3 protein is CASSLGRDTEAFF. The CDR3 bases are TGTGCCAGCAGCCTCGGGAGGGACACTGAAGCTTTCTTT. V and J are TRBV6-4 and TRBJ1-1; D is ambiguous. The germline CDR1 and CDR2 sequences are MRHNA and SNTAGT. Trimming shortened V by 6 bases and J by 3 bases, and 11 bases separated the two germline ends. This CDR3 spans 13 amino acids.

V usage is TRBV2 and J usage is TRBJ2-7; D is perhaps TRBD2 (6 bases). The V gene's germline CDR1 is SNHLY and CDR2 FYNNEI. V lost 2 bases, J lost 3 bases, and 14 bases lay in between. The CDR3 totals 15 residues. The CDR3 sequence: CASSELRSGRYEQYF. The CDR3 nucleotides read TGTGCCAGCAGTGAATTGCGCAGCGGGCGCTACGAGCAGTACTTC.

The chain links TRBV14 to TRBJ1-6; D remains unclear. The CDR3 has 15 amino acids. V was trimmed by 1 base and J by 9 bases, leaving 13 bases between them. Germline loops: CDR1 SGHDN, CDR2 FVKESK. CDR3 DNA sequence: TGTGCCAGCAGCCAAGGCGGGTTTGTCCGTTCACCCCTCCACTTT. Encoded protein: CASSQGGFVRSPLHF.

This clone was recorded only once. This sequence joins TRBV5-5 and TRBJ2-7; no firm D call. The V gene lost 4 bases and the J gene lost 0 bases, with 11 bases spanning the gap. The CDR3 consists of 14 residues. Germline V lookup: CDR1 SGHKS, CDR2 YYEKEE (reference sequence). CDR3 nucleotide sequence: TGTGCCAGCAGCGATTTAACTTACTCCTACGAGCAGTACTTC. Residues: CASSDLTYSYEQYF.

The genes are TRBV28 and TRBJ1-1, with D possibly being TRBD1 (6 bases). Germline V CDR1 and CDR2: MDHEN, SYDVKM. The ends were cut back, 5 bases at V and 8 bases at J, with 12 bases in the middle. The CDR3 spans 12 residues. CDR3 residues: CASSLTGPEAFF. Written as DNA, the CDR3 is TGTGCCAGCAGTCTTACAGGGCCAGAAGCTTTCTTT.

The chain is built from TRBV19 and TRBJ2-2; weak D call: TRBD1 (6 bases). V was shortened by 6 bases and J by 1 base, with 6 bases between the two germline ends. Germline CDR1 and CDR2: LNHDA and SQIVND (reference sequence). CDR3 size: 13 residues. CDR3 protein: CASRGQNTGELFF. CDR3 coding DNA: TGTGCCAGTAGGGGACAGAACACCGGGGAGCTGTTTTTT.